Listed below are T cell receptor beta chains from one sample, sequenced in a study of cytomegalovirus exposure and HLA in healthy donors. Sequencing was performed with immunoSEQ multiplex PCR; in TCRdb, only in-frame clones are kept and a portion is missing. The table records roughly 160,000 clones, approximately 74% of them present only once. The sample consisted of PBMCs. The receptor set was obtained from a woman under 40 in good health and CMV-seronegative. CDR3s include the opening cysteine and the closing phenylalanine or tryptophan. The D gene is left open where the match is weak. Only some rows state a clone size, as once, few, many or a class for expanded clones.

cdr3_aa	cdr3_nt	d_call	v_call	j_call	clone_size
CASRDRGINSYEQYF	TGTGCCAGCCGGGATAGGGGGATTAACTCCTACGAGCAGTACTTC	.	TRBV2	TRBJ2-7	few
CASSVTGTQGGTNEKLFF	TGTGCCAGCAGCGTTACCGGGACTCAGGGAGGAACTAATGAAAAACTGTTTTTT	.	TRBV9	TRBJ1-4	once
CASSQGLYSGANVLTF	TGCGCCAGCAGCCAGGGACTGTACTCTGGGGCCAACGTCCTGACTTTC	.	TRBV4-3	TRBJ2-6	.
CANPTDSQPQHF	TGTGCCAACCCCACGGATAGCCAGCCCCAGCATTTT	.	TRBV27	TRBJ1-5	once
CASSSVPRGGRDTQYF	TGTGCCAGCAGCTCCGTCCCTAGGGGAGGTAGAGATACGCAGTATTTT	.	TRBV7-9	TRBJ2-3	.
CASSLRGTEAFF	TGTGCCAGCAGCCTCAGGGGGACTGAAGCTTTCTTT	TRBD1	TRBV28	TRBJ1-1	.
CASSLDVGNTEAFF	TGTGCCAGCAGCTTGGACGTCGGGAACACTGAAGCTTTCTTT	.	TRBV5-4	TRBJ1-1	.
CASSLGQSSYEQYF	TGTGCCAGCAGTTTGGGGCAGAGCTCCTACGAGCAGTACTTC	.	TRBV6-1	TRBJ2-7	.
CASSITESYEQYF	TGTGCCAGTAGTATTACAGAGTCCTACGAGCAGTACTTC	.	TRBV19	TRBJ2-7	.
CATSRDPSSYEQYF	TGTGCCACCAGCAGAGACCCTAGCTCCTACGAGCAGTACTTC	.	TRBV15	TRBJ2-7	.
CASGTQGDTGELFF	TGTGCCAGCGGCACCCAGGGCGACACCGGGGAGCTGTTTTTT	.	TRBV5-4	TRBJ2-2	.
CASEDSPLSYEQYF	TGTGCCAGCGAGGACAGTCCCCTTTCCTACGAGCAGTACTTC	.	TRBV2	TRBJ2-7	.
CASSETEGYGCTF	TGTGCCAGCAGTGAGACGGAGGGCTATGGCTGCACCTTC	.	TRBV6-1	TRBJ1-2	.
CASSVGLTGSNYGYTF	TGTGCCAGCAGCGTAGGACTTACAGGGTCTAACTATGGGTACACCTTC	.	TRBV9	TRBJ1-2	.
CASSPPGDEQFF	TGTGCCAGCAGCCCGCCGGGGGATGAGCAGTTCTTC	.	TRBV7-9	TRBJ2-1	.
CARAGLNQPQHF	TGTGCCAGGGCAGGGTTGAATCAGCCCCAGCATTTT	.	TRBV25-1	TRBJ1-5	.
CASSLLLTGQGRTGELFF	TGTGCCAGCAGTTTATTGCTTACCGGACAGGGGAGGACCGGGGAGCTGTTTTTT	TRBD1	TRBV27	TRBJ2-2	.
CASSVGAGLSPLHF	TGTGCCAGCAGCGTAGGCGCAGGGCTATCACCCCTCCACTTT	.	TRBV9	TRBJ1-6	few
CATRRSGTQYF	TGTGCCACCAGACGTTCGGGAACCCAGTACTTC	.	TRBV6-5	TRBJ2-5	.
CAWLIWTGTHPYGYTF	TGTGCCTGGTTGATTTGGACAGGGACTCACCCCTATGGCTACACCTTC	TRBD1	TRBV30	TRBJ1-2	.
CASSLRQFYEQYF	TGTGCCAGCAGCCTTAGACAGTTCTACGAGCAGTACTTC	.	TRBV13	TRBJ2-7	.
CASSPRTGDYTEAFF	TGTGCCAGCAGCCCGCGGACAGGCGATTACACTGAAGCTTTCTTT	TRBD1	TRBV4-2	TRBJ1-1	.
CASSARGGWYEQYF	TGTGCCAGCAGTGCACGGGGGGGCTGGTACGAGCAGTACTTC	TRBD2	TRBV6-6	TRBJ2-7	few
CASSQSDRRNSPLHF	TGTGCCAGCAGCCAAAGTGACAGAAGAAATTCACCCCTCCACTTT	.	TRBV4-2	TRBJ1-6	once
CASSPSGDENYGYTF	TGTGCCAGCTCACCTTCGGGGGACGAAAACTATGGCTACACCTTC	.	TRBV18	TRBJ1-2	.
CAGAGENNSPLHF	TGTGCGGGGGCGGGGGAAAATAATTCACCCCTCCACTTT	.	TRBV6-6	TRBJ1-6	.
CASSQTGNMGQPQHF	TGTGCCAGCAGTCAGACAGGGAATATGGGACAGCCCCAGCATTTT	TRBD1	TRBV4-2	TRBJ1-5	few
CASSLAGRDYAEAFF	TGTGCCAGCAGCTTGGCCGGGAGGGATTACGCTGAAGCTTTCTTT	.	TRBV5-4	TRBJ1-1	.
CASSAGDQPQHF	TGTGCCAGCTCCGCGGGGGACCAGCCCCAGCATTTT	.	TRBV18	TRBJ1-5	.
CASSWDRAGDQPQHF	TGTGCCAGCAGTTGGGACAGGGCAGGGGATCAGCCCCAGCATTTT	TRBD1	TRBV2	TRBJ1-5	.
CASSLALAGSSYEQYF	TGTGCCAGCAGCTTAGCTCTAGCGGGGAGCTCCTACGAGCAGTACTTC	TRBD2	TRBV7-8	TRBJ2-7	.
CASSLRASGRAGEQYF	TGTGCCAGCAGCTTAAGGGCTAGCGGGAGGGCCGGTGAGCAGTACTTC	TRBD2	TRBV7-8	TRBJ2-7	.
CASDRQALFYEQYF	TGTGCCAGCGACCGACAGGCCCTTTTTTACGAGCAGTACTTC	.	TRBV5-8	TRBJ2-7	.
CASSGIRDSHITDTQYF	TGTGCCAGCAGCGGAATCCGGGACAGCCATATCACAGATACGCAGTATTTT	TRBD1	TRBV2	TRBJ2-3	.
CASRRGGPYEQYF	TGTGCCAGCAGGCGAGGGGGCCCCTACGAGCAGTACTTC	TRBD1	TRBV28	TRBJ2-7	.
CASSPGQGATEQYF	TGTGCCAGCTCACCAGGACAGGGGGCAACCGAGCAGTACTTC	TRBD1	TRBV18	TRBJ2-7	.
CASGLGHLYEQYF	TGTGCCAGCGGCCTTGGACACCTCTACGAGCAGTACTTC	.	TRBV7-9	TRBJ2-7	.
CASREGGNTGELFF	TGTGCCAGTAGAGAAGGGGGGAACACCGGGGAGCTGTTTTTT	.	TRBV19	TRBJ2-2	.
CASSLGGPGAAGNTIYF	TGCGCCAGCAGCTTGGGTGGGCCCGGAGCGGCTGGAAACACCATATATTTT	.	TRBV5-1	TRBJ1-3	few
CASIPSGRLTGELFF	TGTGCCAGCATCCCCAGCGGGAGGCTCACCGGGGAGCTGTTTTTT	TRBD2	TRBV7-9	TRBJ2-2	.
CASSRTATNEKLFF	TGTGCCAGCAGTCGGACAGCAACTAATGAAAAACTGTTTTTT	.	TRBV7-2	TRBJ1-4	.
CASSLRGGNEAFF	TGTGCCAGCAGCTTGCGGGGGGGGAATGAAGCTTTCTTT	.	TRBV5-8	TRBJ1-1	.
CASSRDRGTDTQYF	TGTGCCAGCAGTCGGGACAGGGGGACAGATACGCAGTATTTT	TRBD1	TRBV27	TRBJ2-3	.
CASSSRSQLYSGANVLTF	TGTGCCAGCAGCTCCCGATCCCAACTATACTCTGGGGCCAACGTCCTGACTTTC	.	TRBV7-3	TRBJ2-6	.
CAWSGQSTGELFF	TGTGCCTGGAGTGGACAGTCCACCGGGGAGCTGTTTTTT	.	TRBV30	TRBJ2-2	once
CASKGRLQPQHF	TGTGCCAGCAAAGGAAGACTTCAGCCCCAGCATTTT	.	TRBV2	TRBJ1-5	.
CASSLGGIDNYGYTF	TGTGCCAGCAGCTTGGGAGGGATTGACAACTATGGCTACACCTTC	.	TRBV5-6	TRBJ1-2	.
CASSLAAGVSNQPQHF	TGTGCCAGCAGCTTAGCGGCCGGGGTGAGCAATCAGCCCCAGCATTTT	.	TRBV7-2	TRBJ1-5	.
CAISWTGAEQYF	TGTGCCATCAGCTGGACAGGGGCCGAGCAGTACTTC	TRBD1	TRBV10-3	TRBJ2-7	.
CASSLVYVNTEAFF	TGCGCCAGCAGCTTGGTCTATGTGAACACTGAAGCTTTCTTT	.	TRBV5-1	TRBJ1-1	.